The present T cell receptor beta chain was sequenced within a study of blood T cells in healthy people across ages. The study's findings and limits: It was found that TCR beta diversity correlated strongly with the percentage of naive T cells.

There are a few counts of this clonotype. The target antigen is unknown. Primers used in a second PCR of roughly 6 to 11 cycles were a sample-barcoded 5' primer and a J-beta primer mix. TCRdb itself ran the 5' RACE reads through MiXCR, one entry per CDR3 protein. The sample has some 700,000 distinct CDR3 sequences, roughly 44% seen once. Source material: blood. This clonotype was obtained from a woman aged 55-70 years in good health.

CDR3 protein: CASNRRLGVMNTEAFF. In DNA form, the CDR3 reads TGTGCCAGCAACAGAAGGTTGGGAGTCATGAACACTGAAGCTTTCTTT. V gene TRBV12-3 or TRBV12-4 combines with J gene TRBJ1-1, with unresolved D. Trimming stripped 7 bases from V and 0 bases from J, with 18 bases between. The length of the CDR3 is 16 residues.